This T cell receptor beta chain was observed in a study of beta chain features in type 1 diabetes. As for the study in general: Sorted cells numbering 95 million to 110 million were examined across all samples.

TCRB transcripts that were expressed got sequenced, as all of the isolated RNA had been reverse transcribed. Repertoires were generated with immunoSEQ multiplex PCR, while TCRdb's copy carries only in-frame clones and drops some. The sample has 400,000 to 450,000 clones; around 14% are singletons. The CDR3 has 16 amino acids. Germline lookup yields CDR1 SGHTA and CDR2 FQGNSA. Deletions cut 3 bases from V and 0 bases from J, with 14 bases between. In its sample, this clone was seen a few times. Material: naive CD4+ T cells from blood. The TCR sequence derives from a man aged 25 to 45 in good health. The chain links TRBV7-2 to TRBJ2-5, with TRBD1 as a possible D gene (6 bases). CDR3 sequence (DNA): TGTGCCAGCAGCTTGGGGACATTACCGTACCAAGAGACCCAGTACTTC. It codes for CASSLGTLPYQETQYF.